Presented here are 20 T cell receptor beta chains from one specimen sequenced in a study of blood T cell dynamics during melanoma immunotherapy. Indicated time point: pre-treatment baseline. Produced via immunoSEQ multiplex PCR; TCRdb's table is partial and in-frame only. The sample lists around 12,000 clones, 70% to 85% occurring once. The specimen was blood, collected from a patient treated with checkpoint blockade. Receptors originate from a human donor with melanoma.

The sample holds one count of this clone. V is TRBV19 and J is TRBJ2-5; the match to TRBD2 covers 14 bases. Trimming took 4 bases from V and 2 from J; bases not matched to a gene: 9. Germline lookup yields CDR1 LNHDA and CDR2 SQIVND (reference sequence). The CDR3 runs to 18 residues. CDR3 protein: CASSRLAGGPRTQETQYF. CDR3 bases: TGTGCCAGTAGTAGACTAGCGGGGGGGCCGAGAACTCAAGAGACCCAGTACTTC. Drawing the rest from reference TRBV19 and TRBJ2-5, the complete variable domain is DGGITQSPKYLFRKEGQNVTLSCEQNLNHDAMYWYRQDPGQGLRLIYYSQIVNDFQKGDIAEGYSVSREKKESFPLTVTSAQKNPTAFYLCASSRLAGGPRTQETQYFGPGTRLLVL.

This chain links TRBV6-1 with TRBJ2-2; unclear D gene. The V end lost 4 bases, the J end lost 5 bases, and 8 bases lay between the germline ends. The CDR3 loop spans 13 amino acids. Germline V gene lookup returns CDR1 MNHNS and CDR2 SASEGT. The CDR3 coding sequence is TGTGCCAGCAGTGTCGAAAGAACCGGGGAGCTGTTTTTT. Its translation is CASSVERTGELFF.

The genes are TRBV5-6 and TRBJ1-2; a possible D gene is TRBD1 (5 bases). Germline V gene lookup returns CDR1 SGHDT and CDR2 YYEEEE. The CDR3 has 14 amino acids. With 0 bases removed from V and 4 bases from J, the gap between germline ends came to 10 bases. This CDR3 is CASSLEGRVYGYTF. The CDR3 DNA sequence: TGTGCCAGCAGCTTGGAGGGGCGCGTCTATGGCTACACCTTC.

J is TRBJ1-2 and V is TRBV2; no clear D gene. This CDR3 region has 12 residues. Between the trimmed V and J ends, which lost 7 bases and 4 bases, there was a span of 10 bases. In germline, CDR1 is SNHLY, CDR2 FYNNEI. CDR3 nucleotides: TGTGCCAGCAACCCTTCCGGCTATGGCTACACCTTC. Its translation is CASNPSGYGYTF.

The chain recombines TRBV27 with TRBJ2-1, with 14 positions matching TRBD2. The CDR3 runs to 17 residues. The trim removed 5 bases at V and 1 base at J, leaving 4 bases unmatched. Germline CDR1 is MNHEY and CDR2 is SMNVEV (reference sequence). This CDR3 reads CASSQRLAGGSYNEQFF. In nucleotides, the CDR3 is TGTGCCAGCAGTCAACGACTAGCGGGGGGGTCCTACAATGAGCAGTTCTTC.

The gene calls are TRBV7-2 and TRBJ2-3; no clear D gene. V gave up 2 bases and J gave up 6 bases, with 21 bases separating them. The CDR3 has 17 amino acids. From germline, CDR1 is SGHTA and CDR2 FQGNSA. The CDR3 reads CASSLPVLALGVDTQYF. CDR3 nucleotides: TGTGCCAGCAGCTTACCTGTGTTGGCGCTTGGGGTGGATACGCAGTATTTT.

This chain uses TRBV28 with TRBJ1-1; D perhaps matches TRBD1 (6 bases). This CDR3 has 14 residues. Per the germline V gene, CDR1 is MDHEN and CDR2 is SYDVKM. V lost 5 bases and J 11 bases, leaving 21 bases between the germline ends. CDR3 region: CASSIGGGRGYAFF. CDR3 in DNA: TGTGCCAGCAGTATTGGGGGGGGCCGGGGTTATGCTTTCTTT.

This chain links TRBV6-5 with TRBJ2-1; D possibly corresponds to TRBD2 (6 bases). The germline V gene has CDR1 MNHEY and CDR2 SVGAGI. Trimming left V 10 bases short and J 9 bases short, with 16 bases between. This CDR3 contains 12 residues. The CDR3 reads CATHGGPGEQFF. The CDR3 coding sequence is TGTGCCACCCACGGGGGACCGGGTGAGCAGTTCTTC.

The gene calls are TRBV9 and TRBJ1-2; D possibly corresponds to TRBD1 (6 bases). CDR3 length: 15 amino acids. Between the trimmed V and J ends, which lost 0 bases and 4 bases, there was a span of 13 bases. Germline values: CDR1 SGDLS, CDR2 YYNGEE. CDR3 in amino acids: CASSVVSGAPYGYTF. The CDR3 DNA is TGTGCCAGCAGCGTAGTCTCAGGGGCCCCCTATGGCTACACCTTC. Full variable domain (remainder filled in from reference TRBV9 and TRBJ1-2): DSGVTQTPKHLITATGQRVTLRCSPRSGDLSVYWYQQSLDQGLQFLIQYYNGEERAKGNILERFSAQQFPDLHSELNLSSLELGDSALYFCASSVVSGAPYGYTFGSGTRLTVV.

V is TRBV13 and J is TRBJ1-2; no clear D gene. Trimming removed 0 bases from V and 8 bases from J, with 13 bases in between. Germline V gene lookup returns CDR1 PRHDT and CDR2 FYEKMQ (reference sequence). The CDR3 runs 14 residues. Here the CDR3 DNA reads TGTGCCAGCAGCTTAGGCCTATCGGACCCAGGCTACACCTTC. Protein sequence: CASSLGLSDPGYTF.

The J gene is TRBJ1-1, the V gene TRBV29-1, with D maybe TRBD1 (5 bases). The CDR3 sequence is 14 residues long. V lost 8 bases, J lost 5 bases, and 21 bases lay in between. In germline, CDR1 is SQVTM, CDR2 ANQGSEA. As DNA, the CDR3 is TGCAGCTCGACAACGGGCCACGGGGGTACTGAAGCTTTCTTT. It specifies CSSTTGHGGTEAFF.

CDR3 nucleotides: TGTGCCAGCAGCTTAGACTCGACTACCAGGACGCAGTATTTT. Translating it yields CASSLDSTTRTQYF. This chain connects TRBV7-3 to TRBJ2-3; D possibly corresponds to TRBD2 (5 bases). Germline V gene sequence: CDR1 SGHTA, CDR2 FQGTGA. V gave up 2 bases and J gave up 9 bases, with 15 bases separating them. The CDR3 contains 14 residues.

This sequence joins TRBV5-4 and TRBJ2-3; 15 bases align to TRBD2. The CDR3 extends over 16 amino acids. Trimming cost V 2 bases and J 5 bases; bases outside gene matches: 3. In germline, CDR1 is SGHNT, CDR2 YYREEE (reference sequence). Here the CDR3 reads CASSFGLAGGKDTQYF. The CDR3 nucleotides are TGTGCCAGCAGCTTCGGACTAGCGGGGGGGAAAGATACGCAGTATTTT.

The V and J genes are TRBV27 and TRBJ2-2; 12 bases are shared with TRBD1. Per the germline V gene, CDR1 is MNHEY and CDR2 is SMNVEV (reference sequence). Trimming removed 0 bases from V and 5 bases from J; junction bases left unmatched: 7. The length of the CDR3 is 18 residues. The CDR3 reads CASSLSGTGGLVTGELFF. CDR3 bases: TGTGCCAGCAGTTTATCGGGGACAGGGGGCTTAGTAACCGGGGAGCTGTTTTTT.

The chain links TRBV5-1 to TRBJ2-7; 7 bases are a match to TRBD1. J lost 2 bases, V lost 3 bases, and 11 bases had no gene match. The CDR3 runs to 16 residues. Germline V gene sequence: CDR1 SGHRS, CDR2 YFSETQ. CDR3 sequence reads: CASSSQGGQTTYEQYF. Here the CDR3 DNA reads TGCGCCAGCAGCTCCCAAGGGGGACAGACTACCTACGAGCAGTACTTC. Full variable domain (missing parts from reference TRBV5-1 and TRBJ2-7): KAGVTQTPRYLIKTRGQQVTLSCSPISGHRSVSWYQQTPGQGLQFLFEYFSETQRNKGNFPGRFSGRQFSNSRSEMNVSTLELGDSALYLCASSSQGGQTTYEQYFGPGTRLTVT.

The chain employs TRBV6-8 and TRBJ2-1; 11 positions agree with TRBD2. The germline V gene has CDR1 MNHGY and CDR2 SAAAGT. The CDR3 is 15 residues long. Unmatched junction bases numbered 5, after V lost 6 bases and J lost 4 bases. The CDR3: CASSPSGGWYNEQFF. The CDR3 nucleotides read TGTGCCAGCAGCCCTAGCGGGGGGTGGTACAATGAGCAGTTCTTC.

The rearrangement joins TRBV5-1 to TRBJ1-6; 8 nucleotides match TRBD1. V lost 4 bases and J lost 6; bases outside the gene matches: 6. Germline CDR1 is SGHRS and CDR2 is YFSETQ. The CDR3 runs 15 residues. This CDR3 reads CASSRETGANSPLHF. CDR3 bases: TGCGCCAGCAGCCGCGAGACAGGGGCTAATTCACCCCTCCACTTT.

V gene TRBV13 combines with J gene TRBJ1-1; TRBD1 might be the D (5 bases). This CDR3 is 12 amino acids long. V was shortened by 5 bases and J by 4 bases, with 8 bases between the two germline ends. Germline V lookup: CDR1 PRHDT, CDR2 FYEKMQ (reference sequence). Here the CDR3 DNA reads TGTGCCAGCAGCCGTGGGGGCACTGAAGCTTTCTTT. Protein sequence: CASSRGGTEAFF.

This clone occurred once. The chain employs TRBV21-1 and TRBJ1-5; the DNA was not used to check the table's D call, TRBD1. TRBV21-1 has pseudogene status. The CDR3 is 18 amino acids. CDR3 DNA: TGTGCCAGCAGCACAACACTGGGGCGCTCAAATAGCAATCAGCCCCAGCATTTT. This translates into CASSTTLGRSNSNQPQHF.

V gene TRBV11-1 combines with J gene TRBJ2-3, with D perhaps being TRBD1 or TRBD2 (5 bases each). Between the trimmed V and J ends, which lost 10 bases and 1 base, there was a span of 27 bases. This CDR3 has 18 amino acids. Per the germline V gene, CDR1 is SGHAT and CDR2 is FQDESV (reference sequence). Written as DNA, the CDR3 is TGTGCCACCGATCCCGGGACCCTCGCAGGGTCGGGCACAGATACGCAGTATTTT. It is translated as CATDPGTLAGSGTDTQYF.